Each of the 24 T cell receptor beta chains below was sequenced from the same sample in a study of a mutant IDH1 vaccine in newly diagnosed glioma. The time point is: week 5, during vaccination. Topical imiquimod was applied with each vaccine dose, which held 300 ug of mutant IDH1 20-mer peptide. Sequencing was performed with immunoSEQ multiplex PCR; in TCRdb, only in-frame clones are kept and a portion is missing. The sample yields 25,000 to 35,000 clones, approximately 88% seen once. The antigens for these receptors are not known. The material sequenced was PBMCs, taken from a glioma patient whose treatment included an IDH1 peptide vaccine. These receptors were collected from a man in his late teens or twenties with glioma.

This clone has more than one count but fewer than ten. The chain uses TRBV6-1 and TRBJ1-1; D unresolved. This CDR3 has 14 amino acids. The V end lost 3 bases, the J end lost 6 bases, and 14 bases lay between the germline ends. Germline V gene lookup returns CDR1 MNHNS and CDR2 SASEGT. The CDR3 region has the DNA TGTGCCAGCAGTGAGGCAACGGTCTGGGCTGAAGCTTTCTTT. Amino acid sequence: CASSEATVWAEAFF.

The chain carries TRBV6-6 and TRBJ1-5, with 10 bases lining up with TRBD1. The CDR3 length is 16 residues. The germline gives CDR1 MNHNY, CDR2 SVGAGI (reference sequence). With 4 bases clipped from V and 0 bases from J, the junction kept 3 bases outside the gene matches. The CDR3 bases are TGTGCCAGCAGTTTTGGGACAGGGGTTAGCAATCAGCCCCAGCATTTT. Amino acids: CASSFGTGVSNQPQHF.

V usage is TRBV10-3 and J usage is TRBJ2-1; 11 bases line up with TRBD2. CDR1 is ENHRY, CDR2 SYGVKD, per germline. J lost 2 bases, V lost 6 bases, and 0 bases had no gene match. The CDR3 length is 14 residues. CDR3: CAIRTSGAYNEQFF. CDR3 nucleotide sequence: TGTGCCATCAGGACTAGCGGGGCCTACAATGAGCAGTTCTTC.

This clone has only one observation. The rearrangement links TRBV25-1 to TRBJ1-2; TRBD1 is a possible D gene (5 bases). The CDR3 has 14 amino acids. Germline-derived CDR1 and CDR2 are MGHDK and SYGVNS. Trimming took off 3 bases at V and 8 bases at J, with 16 bases between the two ends. The CDR3 DNA reads TGTGCCAGCAGTGAGACGGGGCGAGGGCAAGGCTACACCTTC. The encoded protein is CASSETGRGQGYTF.

The chain employs TRBV30 and TRBJ1-2; TRBD1 agrees at 8 bases. Germline trimming cut 2 bases from V and 8 bases from J; bases unmatched to any gene: 10. The CDR3 totals 14 residues. CDR1 and CDR2 (germline): GTSNPN, SVGIG (reference sequence). The CDR3 region has the DNA TGTGCCTGGAGTCTTTTAGGACAGGGTGGGGGCTACACCTTC. Its protein product is CAWSLLGQGGGYTF.

A single count supports this clone. This chain links TRBV19 with TRBJ1-5; 7 positions match TRBD1. V dropped 2 bases and J dropped 7; count of bases not matched to a gene: 14. Germline V CDR1 and CDR2: LNHDA, SQIVND (reference sequence). CDR3 length equals 17 residues. The CDR3 DNA reads as TGTGCCAGTAGTATACCCCACTCGACAGGGTTCAGGCAGCCCCAGCATTTT. The encoded protein is CASSIPHSTGFRQPQHF.

The chain links TRBV15 to TRBJ2-1; no clear D. V was trimmed by 3 bases and J by 6 bases, leaving 12 bases between them. The CDR3 is 14 amino acids. Looked up from germline, CDR1 is LNHNV and CDR2 is YYDKDF (reference sequence). The CDR3 reads CATSSAWEGNEQFF. The CDR3 coding sequence is TGTGCCACCAGCAGTGCGTGGGAAGGCAATGAGCAGTTCTTC.

The chain joins TRBV2 to TRBJ1-1; TRBD1 matches at 7 bases. This CDR3 spans 13 amino acids. CDR1 is SNHLY and CDR2 is FYNNEI in the germline V gene. V shed 4 bases and J 7 bases; nucleotides not matched to a gene: 6. Here the CDR3 reads CASSGDRGVEAFF. CDR3 coding DNA: TGTGCCAGCAGTGGGGACAGAGGGGTTGAAGCTTTCTTT.

J is TRBJ2-7 and V is TRBV14, with D perhaps assigned TRBD1 or TRBD2 (5 bases each). Trimming removed 8 bases at V and 5 bases at J, with 10 bases between. In germline, CDR1 is SGHDN, CDR2 FVKESK. This CDR3 has 11 residues. The CDR3 sequence is CASAGGNEQYF. CDR3 DNA: TGTGCCAGCGCTGGGGGTAACGAGCAGTACTTC.

The rearrangement joins TRBV7-2 to TRBJ2-7, with D unresolved. CDR3 length: 14 residues. Germline V gives CDR1 SGHTA, CDR2 FQGNSA. Trimming cost V 1 base and J 3 bases, with 10 bases left between them. DNA for the CDR3: TGTGCCAGCAGCTTAGGAATTTCTGGCTACGAGCAGTACTTC. It encodes CASSLGISGYEQYF.

The V and J genes are TRBV30 and TRBJ1-1; 11 nucleotides line up with TRBD1. The CDR3 is 15 residues long. Unmatched junction bases numbered 6, after V lost 4 bases and J lost 2 bases. Germline V gives CDR1 GTSNPN, CDR2 SVGIG (reference sequence). In DNA, the CDR3 is TGTGCCTGGAACCCGGGACAGGGGGGAAACACTGAAGCTTTCTTT. Translating it yields CAWNPGQGGNTEAFF.

The V gene is TRBV30, the J gene TRBJ1-5; 7 bases line up with TRBD1. CDR1 GTSNPN and CDR2 SVGIG come from the germline V gene (reference sequence). The CDR3 runs to 14 residues. Germline trimming cut 2 bases from V and 7 bases from J; bases unmatched to any gene: 8. CDR3 nucleotides: TGTGCCTGGAGTACACGAGGGGGCGGCCAGCCCCAGCATTTT. Protein: CAWSTRGGGQPQHF.

The rearrangement uses TRBV6-5 and TRBJ1-4, with a weak D call TRBD1 (5 bases). CDR3 size: 15 residues. In germline, CDR1 is MNHEY, CDR2 SVGAGI. The ends were cut back, 6 bases at V and 0 bases at J, with 11 bases in the middle. CDR3 nucleotide sequence: TGTGCCAGCAGCCGACAGAGCGCAACTAATGAAAAACTGTTTTTT. Protein: CASSRQSATNEKLFF.

The chain links TRBV7-2 to TRBJ2-1; D is ambiguous. Germline V CDR1 and CDR2: SGHTA, FQGNSA. This CDR3 is 12 amino acids long. V lost 0 bases, J lost 7 bases, and 4 bases lay in between. The CDR3 DNA reads as TGTGCCAGCAGCTTAGCAAGGAATGAGCAGTTCTTC. It encodes CASSLARNEQFF.

This clone was seen once. The J gene is TRBJ1-1, the V gene TRBV4-2, with D uncertain. CDR1 and CDR2 (germline): LGHNA, YNFKEQ. This CDR3 has 16 residues. V lost 1 base, J lost 0 bases, and 12 bases lay in between. DNA of the CDR3: TGTGCCAGCAGCCAAGCGGCAGTAATATTGAACACTGAAGCTTTCTTT. Translation gives CASSQAAVILNTEAFF.

The chain recombines TRBV6-5 with TRBJ1-5; D is unresolved. In germline, CDR1 is MNHEY, CDR2 SVGAGI. The CDR3 loop spans 13 amino acids. The V and J ends lost 4 bases and 2 bases respectively, with 6 bases between them. CDR3 protein: CASSFLRNQPQHF. CDR3 coding DNA: TGTGCCAGCAGTTTCTTACGCAATCAGCCCCAGCATTTT.

The V gene is TRBV29-1, the J gene TRBJ2-2; weak D call: TRBD2 (5 bases). Germline V gene sequence: CDR1 SQVTM, CDR2 ANQGSEA. V gave up 5 bases and J gave up 6 bases, with 10 bases separating them. The length of the CDR3 is 12 residues. The CDR3 loop reads CSVRTASGELFF. The CDR3 DNA reads TGCAGCGTTCGGACTGCCTCCGGGGAGCTGTTTTTT.

Here the CDR3 reads CASSENSGGTEAFF. The CDR3 coding sequence is TGTGCCAGCAGTGAAAATTCTGGAGGAACTGAAGCTTTCTTT. The V and J genes are TRBV2 and TRBJ1-1; no firm D call. V dropped 2 bases and J dropped 5 bases, with 12 bases sitting between them. The CDR3 is 14 residues long. Germline V gene data show CDR1 as SNHLY and CDR2 as FYNNEI.

V is TRBV14 and J is TRBJ1-2; a possible D gene is TRBD1 (5 bases). CDR1 and CDR2 from the germline V gene are SGHDN and FVKESK. The CDR3 spans 15 residues. V was cut by 2 bases and J by 4 bases, with 14 bases left in between. The CDR3 is CASSQRGRWGYGYTF. CDR3 in DNA: TGTGCCAGCAGCCAACGGGGCCGCTGGGGCTATGGCTACACCTTC.

The V gene is TRBV18, the J gene TRBJ1-4, with unresolved D. CDR3 size: 16 residues. V lost 2 bases and J lost 0, with 10 bases in between. Looked up from germline, CDR1 is KGHSH and CDR2 is LQKENI. The chain's CDR3 is CASSPTSAATNEKLFF. For the CDR3, the DNA is TGTGCCAGCTCACCAACATCCGCTGCAACTAATGAAAAACTGTTTTTT.

This chain links TRBV6-1 with TRBJ2-3; D not certain. Germline V gene data show CDR1 as MNHNS and CDR2 as SASEGT. V lost 4 bases and J lost 0, with 2 bases in between. The CDR3 spans 12 residues. The CDR3 spells CASSGSTDTQYF. The CDR3 DNA reads TGTGCCAGCAGTGGTAGCACAGATACGCAGTATTTT.

The J gene is TRBJ2-5, the V gene TRBV30, with 8 bases identical to TRBD1. The CDR3 totals 11 residues. J gave up 6 bases and V 5 bases, and 2 bases lay outside the gene matches. Germline assignment: CDR1 GTSNPN and CDR2 SVGIG (reference sequence). CDR3 in amino acids: CAWGQGKTQYF. The DNA for the CDR3 is TGTGCCTGGGGACAGGGCAAGACCCAGTACTTC.

V is TRBV30 and J is TRBJ2-7, with unresolved D. The V gene lost 2 bases and the J gene lost 7 bases, with 15 bases spanning the gap. CDR1 and CDR2 from the germline V gene are GTSNPN and SVGIG (reference sequence). The length of the CDR3 is 13 residues. CDR3 coding DNA: TGTGCCTGGAGTAGCCCCCTGACACTTGAGCAGTACTTC. Protein: CAWSSPLTLEQYF.

The chain combines TRBV6-6 with TRBJ1-1; D is perhaps TRBD1 (5 bases). This CDR3 spans 15 amino acids. From germline, CDR1 is MNHNY and CDR2 SVGAGI (reference sequence). Trimming cost V 7 bases and J 4 bases, with 19 bases left between them. Here the CDR3 DNA reads TGTGCCAGCATTCAACTAGGGGAAGGCATCACTGAAGCTTTCTTT. Translation gives CASIQLGEGITEAFF.